Here is one TCR beta chain with its context. The antigen remains undetermined. This entry is derived from a study of blood T cell dynamics during melanoma immunotherapy. Study-wide findings and caveats: Clones driving repertoire changes may be melanoma-specific or general immune activation.

The CDR3 extends over 17 amino acids. Unmatched junction bases numbered 6, after V lost 4 bases and J lost 0 bases. The germline V gene encodes CDR1 PRHDT and CDR2 FYEKMQ (reference sequence). Time point indicated: pre-treatment baseline. Here immunoSEQ multiplex PCR was the method, and the copy in TCRdb shows in-frame clones only, minus some. This sample has about 4,400 clones, with approximately 96% found just once. V and J are TRBV13 and TRBJ1-1; 12 nucleotides line up with TRBD1. The receptor was isolated from a human donor with melanoma. Sequencing was performed on effector memory CD8+ T cells from blood, taken from a patient treated with checkpoint blockade. This CDR3 is CASSSPGQGALNTEAFF. The CDR3 DNA follows: TGTGCCAGCAGCTCGCCGGGACAGGGGGCGCTGAACACTGAAGCTTTCTTT. The variable domain in full, with the rest retrieved from reference TRBV13 and TRBJ1-1, is AAGVIQSPRHLIKEKRETATLKCYPIPRHDTVYWYQQGPGQDPQFLISFYEKMQSDKGSIPDRFSAQQFSDYHSELNMSSLELGDSALYFCASSSPGQGALNTEAFFGQGTRLTVV.